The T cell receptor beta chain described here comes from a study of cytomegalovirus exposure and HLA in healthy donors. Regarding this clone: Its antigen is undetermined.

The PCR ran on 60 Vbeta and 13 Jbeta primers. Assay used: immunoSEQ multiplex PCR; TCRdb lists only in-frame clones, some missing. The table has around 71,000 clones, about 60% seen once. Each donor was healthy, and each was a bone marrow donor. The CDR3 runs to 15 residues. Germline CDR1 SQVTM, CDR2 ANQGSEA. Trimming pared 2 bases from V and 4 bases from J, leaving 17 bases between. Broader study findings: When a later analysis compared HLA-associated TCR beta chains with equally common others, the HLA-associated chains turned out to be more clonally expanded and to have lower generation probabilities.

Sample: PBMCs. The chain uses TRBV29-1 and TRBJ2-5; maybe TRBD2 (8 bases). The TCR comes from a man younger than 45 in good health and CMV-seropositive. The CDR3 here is CSVESREGARETQYF. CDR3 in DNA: TGCAGCGTTGAATCTCGGGAGGGGGCGAGAGAGACCCAGTACTTC.